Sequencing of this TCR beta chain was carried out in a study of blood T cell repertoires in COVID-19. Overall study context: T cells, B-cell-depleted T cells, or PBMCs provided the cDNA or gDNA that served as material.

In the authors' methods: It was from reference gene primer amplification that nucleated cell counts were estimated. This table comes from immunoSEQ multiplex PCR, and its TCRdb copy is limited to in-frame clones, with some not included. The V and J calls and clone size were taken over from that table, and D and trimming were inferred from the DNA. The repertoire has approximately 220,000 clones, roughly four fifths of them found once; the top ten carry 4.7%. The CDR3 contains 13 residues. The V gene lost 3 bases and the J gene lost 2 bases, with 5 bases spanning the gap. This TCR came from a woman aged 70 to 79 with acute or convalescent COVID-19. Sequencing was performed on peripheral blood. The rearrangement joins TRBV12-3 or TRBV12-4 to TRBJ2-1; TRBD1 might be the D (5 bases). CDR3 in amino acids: CASSLDTYNEQFF. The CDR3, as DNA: TGTGCCAGCAGTTTGGACACCTACAATGAGCAGTTCTTC.